Below, 18 T cell receptor beta chains from the same sample are listed, as sequenced in a study of CD8 T cells in ankylosing spondylitis. Study-wide points: Among TCR beta sequences, a motif of about 8 highly homologous variants appeared characteristic of ankylosing spondylitis blood.

What these receptors recognize is not known. One entry per CDR3 protein, called by TCRdb with MiXCR from the 5' RACE reads. The sample carries 450,000 to 550,000 distinct CDR3 sequences, roughly 5% recorded once. Sequencing used blood, either unsorted or a sorted T cell fraction (not recorded which). The receptor source for this set is a male donor with ankylosing spondylitis.

This clonotype was counted many times. The chain carries TRBV20-1 and TRBJ2-3, with D hard to call. Germline V gene data show CDR1 as DFQATT and CDR2 as SNEGSKA (reference sequence). The CDR3 contains 9 residues. The ends were cut back, 4 bases at V and 5 bases at J, with 1 base in the middle. CDR3: CSAKDTQYF. The CDR3 region has the DNA TGCAGTGCTAAAGATACGCAGTATTTT.

At least ten counts were recorded for this clonotype. This chain uses TRBV29-1 with TRBJ2-1, with 7 bases aligning to TRBD2. The V gene end was trimmed by 4 bases and the J gene end by 5 bases; junction bases not matched to a gene: 8. Germline-derived CDR1 and CDR2 are SQVTM and ANQGSEA. The CDR3 totals 14 residues. CDR3 bases: TGCAGCGTTGGGGAGGCGGGGGTACACAATGAGCAGTTCTTC. This sequence encodes CSVGEAGVHNEQFF.

This clonotype was seen at least ten times. The chain has TRBV6-2 or TRBV6-3 and TRBJ1-5; the D gene is possibly TRBD1 (5 bases). Per the germline V gene, CDR1 is MNHEY and CDR2 is SVGEGT. The CDR3 spans 14 residues. V was shortened by 7 bases and J by 6 bases, with 16 bases between the two germline ends. CDR3 loop: CASNAGQRGQPQHF. As DNA, the CDR3 is TGTGCCAGCAATGCCGGGCAAAGGGGTCAGCCCCAGCATTTT.

In this sample, this clonotype turned up many times. The rearrangement uses TRBV12-3 or TRBV12-4 and TRBJ1-5, with D unresolved. The V end lost 3 bases, the J end lost 6 bases, and 3 bases lay between the germline ends. This CDR3 comprises 11 residues. The CDR3 is CASSFGQPQHF. CDR3 bases: TGTGCCAGCAGTTTCGGTCAGCCCCAGCATTTT.

V is TRBV27 and J is TRBJ2-7; perhaps TRBD1 as D (5 bases). CDR1 MNHEY and CDR2 SMNVEV come from the germline V gene (reference sequence). V was trimmed by 3 bases and J by 0 bases, leaving 12 bases between them. This CDR3 region has 15 residues. CDR3 coding DNA: TGTGCCAGCAGTTTCGCGCAGGGCGGCTCCTACGAGCAGTACTTC. Its protein product is CASSFAQGGSYEQYF.

Regarding this clonotype: This could be a read error, since a much larger clone is one nucleotide away. The J gene is TRBJ2-7, the V gene TRBV20-1, with D maybe TRBD1 (5 bases). The CDR3 contains 14 residues. Germline CDR1 and CDR2: DFQATT and SNEGSKA (reference sequence). V was cut by 3 bases and J by 2 bases, with 14 bases left in between. The DNA of the CDR3 is TGCAGTGCTAGCAAGGTCAGGGCCACCTACGAGCAGTACTTC. Protein: CSASKVRATYEQYF.

This clonotype has at least ten counts. The CDR3 reads CASSPTFSTDTQYF. The CDR3 DNA is TGCGCCAGCAGTCCTACATTCTCCACAGATACGCAGTATTTT. The chain recombines TRBV5-1 with TRBJ2-3, with D unresolved. Trimming took off 5 bases at V and 2 bases at J, with 12 bases between the two ends. Per the germline V gene, CDR1 is SGHRS and CDR2 is YFSETQ. This CDR3 is built from 14 residues.

Ten or more counts support this clonotype. V is TRBV29-1 and J is TRBJ2-7; D unclear. The CDR3 has 15 residues. V dropped 2 bases and J dropped 3 bases, with 17 bases sitting between them. Germline CDR1 and CDR2: SQVTM and ANQGSEA. The DNA for the CDR3 is TGCAGCGTTGAAAGAAGGGATAAGGAACTCTACGAGCAGTACTTC. As protein: CSVERRDKELYEQYF.

This clonotype was detected only a few times. V is TRBV7-2 and J is TRBJ2-7; D remains unclear. The germline CDR1 and CDR2 sequences are SGHTA and FQGNSA. The CDR3 spans 13 residues. Trimming pared 5 bases from V and 3 bases from J, leaving 11 bases between. Here the CDR3 reads CASSPFSSYEQYF. CDR3 nucleotide sequence: TGTGCCAGCAGCCCATTCTCCAGCTACGAGCAGTACTTC.

The table lists this clonotype with many counts. The chain recombines TRBV5-1 with TRBJ1-3, with 8 positions matching TRBD1. CDR3 length: 15 amino acids. With V trimmed by 4 bases and J by 0 bases, 3 bases remained unmatched. Germline V CDR1 and CDR2: SGHRS, YFSETQ. CDR3 nucleotides: TGCGCCAGCAGCGGCGGACAGGGCTCTGGAAACACCATATATTTT. Translating gives CASSGGQGSGNTIYF.

Of note for this clonotype: This could be a read error, since a much larger clone is one nucleotide away. The CDR3 is CASSTGPVYYEQFF. CDR3 coding DNA: TGTGCCAGCAGTACCGGGCCGGTCTACTATGAGCAGTTCTTC. The chain links TRBV12-3 or TRBV12-4 to TRBJ2-1; D is unclear. The CDR3 length is 14 residues.

In this sample, this clonotype turned up many times. The chain is built from TRBV10-3 and TRBJ2-7, with 10 positions matching TRBD1. This CDR3 comprises 14 residues. The V segment lost 6 bases and the J segment 3 bases; nucleotides outside the gene matches: 5. Germline CDR1 reads ENHRY; CDR2 reads SYGVKD. The CDR3 nucleotides read TGTGCCATCAGCACGGGACAGGGGTTCTACGAGCAGTACTTC. It yields the protein CAISTGQGFYEQYF.

The sample holds a few counts of this clonotype. The V gene is TRBV20-1, the J gene TRBJ2-1; a weak D match, TRBD1 (5 bases). Deletions cut 3 bases from V and 3 bases from J, with 12 bases between. The CDR3 extends over 14 amino acids. Germline CDR1 reads DFQATT; CDR2 reads SNEGSKA (reference sequence). The CDR3 spells CSARGPANYNEQFF. The CDR3 nucleotides are TGCAGTGCTAGGGGGCCAGCCAACTACAATGAGCAGTTCTTC.

This clonotype came up once. The chain is built from TRBV19 and TRBJ2-7, with D maybe TRBD2 (5 bases). In germline, CDR1 is LNHDA, CDR2 SQIVND (reference sequence). There are 10 residues in the CDR3. V was pared by 9 bases and J by 7 bases, with 10 bases between. This chain's CDR3 is CARHKREQYF. The CDR3 DNA reads TGTGCCAGACACAAGCGGGAGCAGTACTTC.

This clonotype was observed at least ten times. The chain carries TRBV5-1 and TRBJ1-2, with 9 nucleotides matching TRBD1. The CDR3 has 14 amino acids. Germline trimming cut 4 bases from V and 6 bases from J; bases unmatched to any gene: 7. Germline values: CDR1 SGHRS, CDR2 YFSETQ. The CDR3 sequence: CASSRNRGPDGYTF. CDR3 nucleotides: TGCGCCAGCAGCAGAAACAGGGGGCCGGATGGCTACACCTTC. The full variable domain, with the rest looked up from reference TRBV5-1 and TRBJ1-2, is KAGVTQTPRYLIKTRGQQVTLSCSPISGHRSVSWYQQTPGQGLQFLFEYFSETQRNKGNFPGRFSGRQFSNSRSEMNVSTLELGDSALYLCASSRNRGPDGYTFGSGTRLTVV.

In this sample, this clonotype turned up many times. This chain joins TRBV28 and TRBJ1-5; D is uncertain. This CDR3 region has 15 residues. V dropped 6 bases and J dropped 0 bases, with 12 bases sitting between them. The germline V gene encodes CDR1 MDHEN and CDR2 SYDVKM. CDR3 residues: CASSRSLYSNQPQHF. The CDR3 coding sequence is TGTGCCAGCAGCCGAAGCCTCTATAGCAATCAGCCCCAGCATTTT.

This rearrangement joins TRBV5-4 to TRBJ2-2; no firm D call. The CDR3 length is 14 residues. CDR1 is SGHNT and CDR2 is YYREEE in the germline V gene (reference sequence). Trimming removed 3 bases from V and 6 bases from J, with 12 bases in between. DNA for the CDR3: TGTGCCAGCAGCTCTCGGCTACTCCCCGGGGAGCTGTTTTTT. Its translation is CASSSRLLPGELFF.

The chain recombines TRBV4-2 with TRBJ2-2; perhaps D is TRBD1 or TRBD2 (6 bases each). The CDR3 is 18 residues long. The germline gives CDR1 LGHNA, CDR2 YNFKEQ. The V and J ends lost 0 bases and 0 bases respectively, with 14 bases between them. For the CDR3, the DNA is TGTGCCAGCAGCCAAGATCCCGCCCGGGGGCCGAACACCGGGGAGCTGTTTTTT. This translates into CASSQDPARGPNTGELFF.